The source of this TCR beta chain is a study of blood T cells in healthy people across ages. Broader study findings: A roughly linear age-dependent decrease characterized TCR beta diversity per million T cells. Because sorting was not performed, PBMCs prevented conclusive naive versus antigen-experienced comparison.

In regard to this clonotype: No antigen is known for it.

From germline, CDR1 is SGHAT and CDR2 FQNNGV. V shed 5 bases, J shed 2 bases, and the junction held 9 bases outside the gene matches. The CDR3 contains 16 residues. Next came a second PCR, run for about 7 to 12 cycles, which used a sample-barcoded 5' primer along with a J-beta primer mix. TCRdb passed the 5' RACE reads through MiXCR, listing each CDR3 protein once. The table lists hundreds of thousands of distinct CDR3 sequences, approximately 48% of them singletons. Researchers collected around 11 milliliters of peripheral blood from every single donor. Per sample, a minimum of 6 million PBMCs were isolated.

The TCR originated in a man aged 55 to 70 in good health. Material for sequencing was blood. The chain uses TRBV11-2 and TRBJ2-7, with 10 bases lining up with TRBD1. The CDR3 reads CASSRRQGAPPYEQYF. In nucleotides, the CDR3 is TGTGCCAGCAGCAGAAGACAGGGGGCCCCACCCTACGAGCAGTACTTC.